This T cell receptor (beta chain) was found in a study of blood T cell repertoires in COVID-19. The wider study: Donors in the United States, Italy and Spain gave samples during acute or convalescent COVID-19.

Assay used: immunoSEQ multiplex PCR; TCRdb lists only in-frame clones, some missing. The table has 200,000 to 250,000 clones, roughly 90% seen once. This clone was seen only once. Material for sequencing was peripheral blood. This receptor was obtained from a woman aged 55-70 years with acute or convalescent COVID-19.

The CDR3 nucleotides are TGTGCCAGCAGCCGTCCCGGGACAGGGATCTATGGCTACACCTTC. Its translation: CASSRPGTGIYGYTF. V usage is TRBV5-4 and J usage is TRBJ1-2; 9 bases line up with TRBD1. The CDR3 covers 15 residues. J gave up 4 bases and V 4 bases, and 8 bases lay outside the gene matches. Germline CDR1 reads SGHNT; CDR2 reads YYREEE (reference sequence).